This TCR beta chain was profiled in a study of blood T cell repertoires in COVID-19. The wider study: From the United States, Italy and Spain came samples of acute and convalescent COVID-19.

Sequencing used immunoSEQ multiplex PCR; TCRdb keeps in-frame clones, though not all of them. Counted here are roughly 200,000 clones, about 79% occurring once; the ten biggest clones make up 13%. J was trimmed by 4 bases and V by 6 bases; bases with no gene match: 4. Per the germline V gene, CDR1 is LNHDA and CDR2 is SQIVND (reference sequence). CDR3 size: 13 residues. This sequence was found in a human donor in a cohort sampled during active COVID-19. The chain links TRBV19 to TRBJ2-3; 7 positions agree with TRBD1. Sequencing was carried out using peripheral blood. The CDR3 nucleotides are TGTGCCAGTAGCCAGACAGGGTCAGATACGCAGTATTTT. It specifies CASSQTGSDTQYF.